The text below deals with one T cell receptor (beta chain). Antigen specificity is unknown. Under the ViraFEST assay, PBMC were stimulated with viral peptide pools so that antigen-specific CD4+ T cells expanded. Sequencing was performed afterwards. Between days 9 and 11 of culture, CD4+ T cells were separated out. Nucleocapsid antibodies stayed negative before and after vaccination, showing no earlier SARS-CoV-2 infection. Some 2.1 million PBMC per well received approximately 9.4 IU/ml IL-2 and 8 to 10 ug/ml peptides in culture. Days 3 and 7 were when half the medium was replaced with IL-2 medium. The sample belongs to a study of vaccination effects on CD4 cells after COVID-19. As for the study in general: It was two doses of either the BNT162b2 or mRNA-1273 vaccine that participants received.

The protocol was immunoSEQ multiplex PCR, while the TCRdb copy is restricted to in-frame clones and leaves out a portion. The data contain 35,000 to 40,000 clones, about 70% of them singletons. Findings of the study overall: Marked clonal contraction of infection- and vaccine-induced clones was seen late after vaccination.

The CDR3 contains 16 residues. V lost 3 bases and J 9 bases, leaving 23 bases between the germline ends. Germline V lookup: CDR1 MNHEY, CDR2 SVGEGT. Specimen: CD4+ T cells from PBMCs cultured with HCoV-OC43 spike peptides, collected before COVID-19 vaccination. The subset was: HCoV-OC43 spike overlapping peptide pool stimulation. The origin of this receptor is a human donor who received a COVID-19 vaccine. The chain carries TRBV6-2 or TRBV6-3 and TRBJ1-2, with D possibly TRBD1 on 5 matching bases. DNA for the CDR3: TGTGCCAGCAGTTATTCATCGCCTGGGCAGGGACGGAGCTACACCTTC. Translated: CASSYSSPGQGRSYTF.